The rows below give T cell receptor beta chains drawn from one sample of a study of T cells in Graves' hyperthyroidism and ophthalmopathy. TCRdb ran MiXCR on the multiplex PCR reads and lists one entry per CDR3 protein. The sample contains 650,000 to 700,000 distinct CDR3 sequences, 15% to 20% of which appear only once. Sequencing was done on a sample of blood. These receptors originate from a man in his forties or fifties with Graves' hyperthyroidism. Each CDR3 is given with its conserved first and last residue. A D gene is named only where the DNA matches it firmly. Expanded clones get a size class; other rows say once, few or many, or leave the size out.

d_gene	len	abundance	v_gene	j_gene	CDR3aa	CDR3nt
TRBD1	13	many	TRBV27	TRBJ2-7	CASSSTGPYEQYF	TGTGCCAGCAGTTCGACAGGGCCCTACGAGCAGTACTTC
TRBD2	17	many	TRBV20-1	TRBJ2-5	CSARDFGAGGRRETQYF	TGCAGTGCTAGAGATTTCGGTGCGGGAGGGCGAAGAGAGACCCAGTACTTC
-	14	many	TRBV10-3	TRBJ1-1	CAISESRGPNEAFF	TGTGCCATCAGTGAGTCGCGGGGACCGAATGAAGCTTTCTTT
-	14	-	TRBV6-2/TRBV6-3	TRBJ1-6	CASDAGQQGSPLHF	TGTGCCAGCGACGCGGGACAACAGGGTTCACCCCTCCACTTT
TRBD2	15	many	TRBV28	TRBJ2-3	CASSEAGGYTDTQYF	TGTGCCAGCAGTGAAGCGGGAGGGTACACAGATACGCAGTATTTT
TRBD1	15	-	TRBV4-1	TRBJ2-2	CASSHLGQGIGELFF	TGCGCCAGCAGCCACCTGGGACAGGGGATCGGGGAGCTGTTTTTT
-	17	-	TRBV7-6	TRBJ2-3	CASSLTIGRSSTDTQYF	TGTGCCAGCAGCTTAACAATAGGACGGAGTAGCACAGATACGCAGTATTTT
TRBD2	17	few	TRBV7-3	TRBJ2-2	CASSLRRAGGDTGELFF	TGTGCCAGCAGCTTAAGGCGTGCGGGAGGGGACACCGGGGAGCTGTTTTTT
-	14	-	TRBV12-3/TRBV12-4	TRBJ1-2	CASSLGSRPYGYTF	TGTGCCAGCAGTTTAGGTAGCCGGCCCTATGGCTACACCTTC
TRBD1	14	-	TRBV5-1	TRBJ1-1	CASRPRDRTPGAFF	TGCGCCAGCAGGCCCCGGGACAGGACCCCGGGGGCTTTCTTT
TRBD1	16	many	TRBV20-1	TRBJ1-6	CSARGRRGQGSSPLHF	TGCAGTGCTAGAGGTCGCCGGGGACAGGGCTCCTCACCCCTCCACTTT
TRBD1	13	many	TRBV28	TRBJ1-1	CTSRDRARTEAFF	TGTACATCGCGGGACAGGGCTCGGACTGAAGCTTTCTTT
-	14	-	TRBV7-2	TRBJ1-4	CASSPGDGREKLFF	TGTGCCAGCAGCCCAGGGGACGGTCGCGAAAAACTGTTTTTT
-	12	many	TRBV7-9	TRBJ1-1	CASSRNGPEAFF	TGTGCCAGCAGCCGAAACGGACCTGAAGCTTTCTTT
-	14	many	TRBV6-1	TRBJ2-5	CASSPIMGDETQYF	TGTGCCAGCAGCCCCATTATGGGAGATGAGACCCAGTACTTC
TRBD2	15	few	TRBV20-1	TRBJ2-5	CSARTSGRAIETQYF	TGCAGTGCCCGGACTAGCGGGAGGGCCATTGAGACCCAGTACTTC
TRBD2	12	once	TRBV28	TRBJ2-7	CATLALGGEQYF	TGTGCCACCCTAGCTCTCGGGGGGGAGCAGTACTTC
TRBD1	17	-	TRBV7-2	TRBJ1-6	CASSAGTGSSYNSPLHF	TGTGCCAGCAGCGCCGGGACAGGGTCATCCTATAATTCACCCCTCCACTTT
TRBD2	15	-	TRBV3-1	TRBJ2-7	CASSQGTSGRFEQYF	TGTGCCAGCAGCCAAGGGACTAGCGGGAGGTTTGAGCAGTACTTC
TRBD2	14	few	TRBV20-1	TRBJ2-1	CSAREERDFNEQFF	TGCAGTGCTAGAGAGGAGCGGGACTTCAATGAGCAGTTCTTC
-	14	-	TRBV7-3	TRBJ2-1	CASSYDGGENEQFF	TGTGCCAGCAGCTACGACGGAGGAGAAAATGAGCAGTTCTTC
TRBD2	15	many	TRBV20-1	TRBJ2-7	CSARQSGSWSYEQYF	TGCAGTGCTAGACAAAGCGGGAGTTGGTCCTACGAGCAGTACTTC
-	14	-	TRBV6-1	TRBJ2-2	CASSRQTGTGELFF	TGTGCCAGCAGCCGCCAGACAGGAACCGGGGAGCTGTTTTTT
-	14	-	TRBV30	TRBJ1-1	CAWSLRIGDTEAFF	TGTGCCTGGAGTCTTCGAATAGGGGACACTGAAGCTTTCTTT
TRBD1	24	-	TRBV12-3/TRBV12-4	TRBJ1-6	CASSSRPGFNIVGTGKTYNSPLHF	TGTGCCAGCAGTTCTCGACCGGGTTTTAACATTGTGGGGACAGGGAAGACCTATAATTCACCCCTCCACTTT
-	16	many	TRBV9	TRBJ2-7	CASSVGRGDPSYEQYF	TGTGCCAGCAGCGTAGGACGCGGGGATCCCTCCTACGAGCAGTACTTC
TRBD2	18	many	TRBV11-2	TRBJ2-4	CASSLEASTSVAKNIQYF	TGTGCCAGCAGCTTAGAAGCATCCACTAGCGTGGCCAAAAACATTCAGTACTTC
-	12	few	TRBV28	TRBJ2-1	CASSLEGLEQFF	TGTGCCAGCAGTTTAGAGGGGTTAGAGCAGTTCTTC
-	14	few	TRBV7-2	TRBJ2-7	CASSIVEGAYEQYF	TGTGCCAGCAGCATTGTGGAGGGGGCCTACGAGCAGTACTTC
TRBD2	17	-	TRBV20-1	TRBJ2-4	CSARDERAGNAKNIQYF	TGCAGTGCTAGAGATGAGCGAGCGGGAAACGCCAAAAACATTCAGTACTTC
-	15	many	TRBV5-1	TRBJ2-1	CASSPTGIIYNEQFF	TGCGCCAGCAGCCCAACAGGGATTATCTACAATGAGCAGTTCTTC
-	16	few	TRBV4-3	TRBJ1-5	CASSQTDHGSNQPQHF	TGCGCCAGCAGCCAGACAGATCACGGTAGCAATCAGCCCCAGCATTTT
-	11	few	TRBV28	TRBJ2-7	CASTSYYEQCF	TGTGCCAGCACCTCCTACTACGAGCAGTGCTTC
-	11	-	TRBV6-5	TRBJ2-5	CASSYTASQYF	TGTGCCAGCAGTTACACGGCGTCCCAGTACTTC